The rows below give T cell receptor beta chains drawn from one sample of a study of cytomegalovirus exposure and HLA in healthy donors. The protocol was immunoSEQ multiplex PCR, while the TCRdb copy is restricted to in-frame clones and leaves out a portion. The table lists some 110,000 clones, about three quarters of them singletons. Source material: PBMCs. The receptors stem from a woman aged 40 to 49 in good health and CMV-seropositive. Both conserved end residues are part of each CDR3. The D gene is left open where the match is weak. Only part of the rows carry a size: once, few, many, or a class if the clone is expanded.

j_gene: TRBJ1-5
d_gene: -
v_gene: TRBV7-6
abundance: -
CDR3nt: TGTGCCAGCAGCTTAGACAGTTATAGCAATCAGCCCCAGCATTTT
CDR3aa: CASSLDSYSNQPQHF

j_gene: TRBJ1-1
d_gene: -
v_gene: TRBV7-9
abundance: few
CDR3nt: TGTGCCAGCAGCTTAGCAGGGGCTGAGAACACTGAAGCTTTCTTT
CDR3aa: CASSLAGAENTEAFF

j_gene: TRBJ2-6
d_gene: -
v_gene: TRBV2
abundance: -
CDR3nt: TGTGCCAGCAGTCGGGGTTGGTCGTCTGGGGCCAACGTCCTGACTTTC
CDR3aa: CASSRGWSSGANVLTF

j_gene: TRBJ2-7
d_gene: -
v_gene: TRBV5-8
abundance: -
CDR3nt: TGTGCCAGCAGATTGGGGGCGGGGCCCTACTCCTACGAGCAGTACTTC
CDR3aa: CASRLGAGPYSYEQYF

j_gene: TRBJ1-2
d_gene: -
v_gene: TRBV2
abundance: many
CDR3nt: TGTGCCAGCGGGGGGGCCGGCTACACCTTC
CDR3aa: CASGGAGYTF

j_gene: TRBJ1-2
d_gene: -
v_gene: TRBV6-1
abundance: -
CDR3nt: TGTGCCAGCAGTGAAGGCGGGGGCTCACGATCTGGCTACACCTTC
CDR3aa: CASSEGGGSRSGYTF

j_gene: TRBJ2-5
d_gene: -
v_gene: TRBV14
abundance: -
CDR3nt: TGTGCCAGCAGCTTCCGACGAGGCCTCTTAGAGGAGACCCAGTACTTC
CDR3aa: CASSFRRGLLEETQYF

j_gene: TRBJ2-7
d_gene: -
v_gene: TRBV27
abundance: -
CDR3nt: TGTGCCAGCAGTCGGGGGTCTCCCTACGAGCAGTACTTC
CDR3aa: CASSRGSPYEQYF

j_gene: TRBJ1-1
d_gene: -
v_gene: TRBV7-2
abundance: -
CDR3nt: TGTGCCAGCAGACGGTACACTGAAGCTTTCTTT
CDR3aa: CASRRYTEAFF

j_gene: TRBJ1-5
d_gene: -
v_gene: TRBV6-6
abundance: -
CDR3nt: TGTGCCAGCATGCCAGGGAATGGTTACAATCAGCCCCAGCATTTT
CDR3aa: CASMPGNGYNQPQHF

j_gene: TRBJ1-4
d_gene: -
v_gene: TRBV29-1
abundance: -
CDR3nt: TGCAGCGCCCTGACAGACGGTGAAAAACTGTTTTTT
CDR3aa: CSALTDGEKLFF

j_gene: TRBJ1-2
d_gene: -
v_gene: TRBV19
abundance: -
CDR3nt: TGTGCCAGTAGTATAGATCGATTTAAAGGAGTAGATGGCTACACCTTC
CDR3aa: CASSIDRFKGVDGYTF

j_gene: TRBJ2-7
d_gene: TRBD2
v_gene: TRBV19
abundance: -
CDR3nt: TGTGCCAGTAGTATTAGGCCTCGCGGGGGCTCCTACGAGCAGTACTTC
CDR3aa: CASSIRPRGGSYEQYF

j_gene: TRBJ2-2
d_gene: -
v_gene: TRBV2
abundance: -
CDR3nt: TGTGCCAGCCAACAGGGCTACCGGGCCGGGGAGCTGTTTTTT
CDR3aa: CASQQGYRAGELFF

j_gene: TRBJ1-2
d_gene: -
v_gene: TRBV19
abundance: -
CDR3nt: TGTGCGACAAAACCCGAGGAGGTTACAAGTGGCTACACCTTC
CDR3aa: CATKPEEVTSGYTF

j_gene: TRBJ1-5
d_gene: -
v_gene: TRBV7-2
abundance: -
CDR3nt: TGTGCCAGCAGCTTTTCAACGCAGTACAATCAGCCCCAGCATTTT
CDR3aa: CASSFSTQYNQPQHF

j_gene: TRBJ1-5
d_gene: -
v_gene: TRBV4-2
abundance: -
CDR3nt: TGTGCCAGCAGCCCGGAGGCGTGGGGGGATAGCAATCAGCCCCAGCATTTT
CDR3aa: CASSPEAWGDSNQPQHF

j_gene: TRBJ2-3
d_gene: -
v_gene: TRBV7-9
abundance: -
CDR3nt: TGTTCCAGCAGAACGGGGTTTGATACGCAGTATTTT
CDR3aa: CSSRTGFDTQYF

j_gene: TRBJ2-2
d_gene: TRBD2
v_gene: TRBV7-2
abundance: once
CDR3nt: TGTGCCAGCAGCTTAAAACTAGCGGGAGGTCGGTATACCGGGGAGCTGTTTTTT
CDR3aa: CASSLKLAGGRYTGELFF

j_gene: TRBJ1-2
d_gene: TRBD1
v_gene: TRBV15
abundance: few
CDR3nt: TGTGCCACCAGCAGTTTCAGGGGGCAAGGTGGCTACACCTTC
CDR3aa: CATSSFRGQGGYTF

j_gene: TRBJ1-5
d_gene: -
v_gene: TRBV28
abundance: -
CDR3nt: TGTGCCAGCAGTCCGGAGGGGTATCAGCCCCAGCATTTT
CDR3aa: CASSPEGYQPQHF

j_gene: TRBJ2-3
d_gene: -
v_gene: TRBV10-3
abundance: -
CDR3nt: TGTGCCATCAGTGAGCCGAGGATGAGCACAGATACGCAGTATTTT
CDR3aa: CAISEPRMSTDTQYF

j_gene: TRBJ1-1
d_gene: -
v_gene: TRBV7-6
abundance: -
CDR3nt: TGTGCCAGCAGCGACCCAGGGAGGGGCACTGAAGCTTTCTTT
CDR3aa: CASSDPGRGTEAFF

j_gene: TRBJ2-4
d_gene: -
v_gene: TRBV28
abundance: -
CDR3nt: TGTGCCAGCAGCCCTCAAAAGGGGTTTAACATTCAGTACTTC
CDR3aa: CASSPQKGFNIQYF

j_gene: TRBJ1-6
d_gene: TRBD1
v_gene: TRBV11-2
abundance: -
CDR3nt: TGTGCCAGCAGTCGAGACAGGGGGTATTCACCCCTCCACTTT
CDR3aa: CASSRDRGYSPLHF

j_gene: TRBJ2-5
d_gene: TRBD2
v_gene: TRBV5-1
abundance: few
CDR3nt: TGCGCCAGCTGCCTCGGGGGTCTAGCGGGAGGAGAGACCCAGTACTTC
CDR3aa: CASCLGGLAGGETQYF

j_gene: TRBJ1-2
d_gene: -
v_gene: TRBV4-2
abundance: -
CDR3nt: TGTGCCAGCAGCCAGAGCCAGGGCAGCTATGGCTACACCTTC
CDR3aa: CASSQSQGSYGYTF

j_gene: TRBJ1-2
d_gene: TRBD1
v_gene: TRBV28
abundance: -
CDR3nt: TGTGCCAGCAGTGGTACAACAGGGGCCATCTATGGCTACACCTTC
CDR3aa: CASSGTTGAIYGYTF

j_gene: TRBJ1-1
d_gene: -
v_gene: TRBV27
abundance: -
CDR3nt: TGTGCCAGCAGTTTAGCGGACTCGAACACTGAAGCTTTCTTT
CDR3aa: CASSLADSNTEAFF

j_gene: TRBJ2-6
d_gene: -
v_gene: TRBV9
abundance: -
CDR3nt: TGTGCCAGCAGCGGGGACATCAGGTCTGGGGCCAACGTCCTGACTTTC
CDR3aa: CASSGDIRSGANVLTF

j_gene: TRBJ2-4
d_gene: TRBD2
v_gene: TRBV28
abundance: -
CDR3nt: TGTGCCAGCAGTTTATTGCTAGCGGGGGGGCCCGAGGGTTTTCAGTACTTC
CDR3aa: CASSLLLAGGPEGFQYF

j_gene: TRBJ1-3
d_gene: TRBD1
v_gene: TRBV7-2
abundance: -
CDR3nt: TGTGCCAGCAGCTCCGACAGGGCAAACACCATATATTTT
CDR3aa: CASSSDRANTIYF

j_gene: TRBJ2-7
d_gene: -
v_gene: TRBV6-5
abundance: -
CDR3nt: TGTGCCAGCAGTTACTTCGCGGGGGCCTCCTACGAGCAGTACTTC
CDR3aa: CASSYFAGASYEQYF

j_gene: TRBJ1-2
d_gene: TRBD1
v_gene: TRBV9
abundance: -
CDR3nt: TGTGCCAGCAGCCCCCGACAGGGGCACTATGGCTACACCTTC
CDR3aa: CASSPRQGHYGYTF

j_gene: TRBJ2-7
d_gene: -
v_gene: TRBV11-2
abundance: -
CDR3nt: TGTGCCAGCAGCTTAGGGAGTGCCGAGCAGTACTTC
CDR3aa: CASSLGSAEQYF

j_gene: TRBJ2-1
d_gene: TRBD1
v_gene: TRBV15
abundance: once
CDR3nt: TGTGCCACCAGCAGATCCACAGGGGTTGTAGATGAGCAGTTCTTC
CDR3aa: CATSRSTGVVDEQFF

j_gene: TRBJ1-4
d_gene: TRBD1
v_gene: TRBV4-2
abundance: -
CDR3nt: TGTGCCAGCAGCCAAGATGGGACAGGGACGAATGAAAAACTGTTTTTT
CDR3aa: CASSQDGTGTNEKLFF

j_gene: TRBJ1-1
d_gene: -
v_gene: TRBV28
abundance: -
CDR3nt: TGTGCCAGCAGTTTATGGGCAGGGCACGACACTGAAGCTTTCTTT
CDR3aa: CASSLWAGHDTEAFF